This TCR beta chain is drawn from a study of PD-1 blockade in classical Hodgkin lymphoma. Findings and caveats of the study: TCR diversity at baseline was reported to be reduced in newly diagnosed patients relative to healthy donors. CD4+ TCR diversity rose significantly by C4D1, and CD8+ TCR diversity did not. Causes of the repertoire differences remain undefined, possibly disease activity or prior therapy.

As regards this clone: The antigen is not known.

The repertoire was sequenced with immunoSEQ multiplex PCR; TCRdb's copy has only in-frame clones and lacks some. The sample lists approximately 50,000 clones; around 75% were seen once. The CDR3 runs 15 residues. Per the germline V gene, CDR1 is MNHNS and CDR2 is SASEGT. The ends were cut back, 1 base at V and 2 bases at J, with 9 bases in the middle. Each and every patient relapsed after autologous stem cell transplantation, and patients got differing brentuximab vedotin exposure. The gene calls are TRBV6-1 and TRBJ2-1; weak D call: TRBD2 (6 bases). The material was peripheral blood mononuclear cells (PBMCs), obtained before the second cycle of nivolumab. This receptor was identified in a human donor with classical Hodgkin lymphoma. The CDR3: CASSEEWGAYNEQFF. CDR3 nucleotides: TGTGCCAGCAGTGAAGAGTGGGGGGCCTACAATGAGCAGTTCTTC.